Below, 25 T cell receptor beta chains from the same sample are listed, as sequenced in a study of cytomegalovirus exposure and HLA in healthy donors. PCR amplification relied on 60 Vbeta primers (plus 13 Jbeta primers). Only in-frame clones appear in the TCRdb table, and some are missing; sequencing was by immunoSEQ multiplex PCR. The table lists approximately 260,000 clones, around 90% of them singletons, with roughly 1.6% in the top ten. Specimen: PBMCs. The source is a girl aged 2 to 9 in good health and CMV-seronegative.

This chain uses TRBV11-2 with TRBJ1-1; 7 positions agree with TRBD1. Germline lookup yields CDR1 SGHAT and CDR2 FQNNGV. The CDR3 length is 15 residues. The V segment lost 5 bases and the J segment 2 bases; nucleotides outside the gene matches: 8. Here the CDR3 DNA reads TGTGCCAGCAGCAGGGGGCCGAATACTAACACTGAAGCTTTCTTT. This sequence encodes CASSRGPNTNTEAFF.

The sample holds one count of this clone. This rearrangement joins TRBV10-3 to TRBJ2-1; TRBD2 matches at 10 bases. V was pared by 4 bases and J by 6 bases, with 9 bases of the junction left unmatched. Germline V gives CDR1 ENHRY, CDR2 SYGVKD. The CDR3 sequence is 16 residues long. For the CDR3, the DNA is TGTGCCATCAGTGCCCCCGGGACTAGCGCTTCCAATGAGCAGTTCTTC. Its translation: CAISAPGTSASNEQFF.

The V call is TRBV7-9, the J call TRBJ2-7; 8 bases fit TRBD2. V shed 1 base and J 0 bases; nucleotides not matched to a gene: 11. In germline, CDR1 is SEHNR, CDR2 FQNEAQ (reference sequence). The CDR3 contains 18 residues. The CDR3: CASSLDTRTSRASYEQYF. The CDR3 coding sequence is TGTGCCAGCAGCTTAGATACAAGGACTAGCAGGGCCTCCTACGAGCAGTACTTC.

The V gene is TRBV9, the J gene TRBJ1-5; the D is unclear. Trimming removed 0 bases from V and 2 bases from J, with 6 bases in between. Germline CDR1 is SGDLS and CDR2 is YYNGEE. The CDR3 has 14 residues. CDR3 loop: CASSVASGNQPQHF. The CDR3 bases are TGTGCCAGCAGCGTAGCGTCTGGCAATCAGCCCCAGCATTTT. The variable domain in full, with the rest retrieved from reference TRBV9 and TRBJ1-5, is DSGVTQTPKHLITATGQRVTLRCSPRSGDLSVYWYQQSLDQGLQFLIQYYNGEERAKGNILERFSAQQFPDLHSELNLSSLELGDSALYFCASSVASGNQPQHFGDGTRLSIL.

The gene calls are TRBV5-8 and TRBJ2-2; D might be TRBD1 (5 bases). Per the germline V gene, CDR1 is SGHTS and CDR2 is YDEGEE. This CDR3 is 17 amino acids long. The V gene lost 3 bases and the J gene lost 0 bases, with 15 bases spanning the gap. The CDR3, as DNA: TGTGCCAGCAGCTCCGAACCAGGGCGCGCGAACACCGGGGAGCTGTTTTTT. Amino acid sequence: CASSSEPGRANTGELFF.

V usage is TRBV7-8 and J usage is TRBJ2-3, with 7 bases matching TRBD2. The germline gives CDR1 SGHVS, CDR2 FQNEAQ. The CDR3 totals 18 residues. V shed 4 bases, J shed 1 base, and the junction held 14 bases outside the gene matches. CDR3 nucleotide sequence: TGTGCCAGCAGCTCCAAGGCTAGCGGAAACGATCGCACAGATACGCAGTATTTT. This translates into CASSSKASGNDRTDTQYF. The entire variable domain, with the rest obtained from reference TRBV7-8 and TRBJ2-3, is as follows: GAGVSQSPRYKVAKRGQDVALRCDPISGHVSLFWYQQALGQGPEFLTYFQNEAQLDKSGLPSDRFFAERPEGSVSTLKIQRTQQEDSAVYLCASSSKASGNDRTDTQYFGPGTRLTVL.

V is TRBV6-5 and J is TRBJ2-7; TRBD2 is a possible D gene (7 bases). The CDR3 spans 15 residues. The V gene's germline CDR1 is MNHEY and CDR2 SVGAGI. The V gene lost 10 bases and the J gene lost 6 bases, with 25 bases spanning the gap. The CDR3 spells CATKGLAEGVREQYF. The CDR3 DNA is TGTGCCACCAAGGGGCTAGCGGAGGGGGTACGCGAGCAGTACTTC.

The chain links TRBV5-1 to TRBJ2-7, with a weak D call TRBD2 (6 bases). The CDR3 is 15 residues long. Trimming took off 1 base at V and 4 bases at J, with 15 bases between the two ends. CDR1 is SGHRS and CDR2 is YFSETQ in the germline V gene. The CDR3 DNA reads TGCGCCAGCAGCTTGTCGGGGGAGAGGGCTTACGAGCAGTACTTC. This sequence encodes CASSLSGERAYEQYF.

The V gene is TRBV18, the J gene TRBJ2-2, with a tentative D call TRBD2 (5 bases). Looked up from germline, CDR1 is KGHSH and CDR2 is LQKENI. V was cut by 0 bases and J by 2 bases, with 7 bases left in between. CDR3 length: 15 amino acids. This CDR3 is CASSPPGVNTGELFF. CDR3 DNA sequence: TGTGCCAGCTCACCACCGGGAGTAAACACCGGGGAGCTGTTTTTT.

The rearrangement joins TRBV19 to TRBJ1-1; D is unclear. This CDR3 has 13 amino acids. The V gene's germline CDR1 is LNHDA and CDR2 SQIVND (reference sequence). Deletions cut 5 bases from V and 0 bases from J, with 7 bases between. The chain's CDR3 is CASSPPLNTEAFF. The CDR3, as DNA: TGTGCCAGTAGTCCCCCGTTGAACACTGAAGCTTTCTTT.

The gene calls are TRBV7-9 and TRBJ1-2; D not resolved. The CDR3 is made up of 11 amino acids. CDR1 SEHNR and CDR2 FQNEAQ come from the germline V gene (reference sequence). The ends were cut back, 6 bases at V and 6 bases at J, with 8 bases in the middle. CDR3 amino acids: CASSLSDGYTF. CDR3 in DNA: TGTGCCAGCAGTTTATCCGATGGCTACACCTTC.

The chain links TRBV5-1 to TRBJ2-2, with 10 nucleotides matching TRBD2. J was trimmed by 2 bases and V by 1 base; bases with no gene match: 11. The CDR3 spans 19 residues. Germline V gene lookup returns CDR1 SGHRS and CDR2 YFSETQ. CDR3: CASSLTPASGGANTGELFF. CDR3 coding DNA: TGCGCCAGCAGCTTGACCCCCGCTAGCGGGGGCGCAAACACCGGGGAGCTGTTTTTT.

CDR3 sequence: CASRQHTGTGGFLPYGYTF. The CDR3 nucleotides read TGTGCCAGCAGACAACATACCGGGACAGGGGGCTTCCTACCCTATGGCTACACCTTC. V usage is TRBV28 and J usage is TRBJ1-2; 12 bases map to TRBD1. Germline trimming cut 6 bases from V and 4 bases from J; bases unmatched to any gene: 18. The CDR3 has 19 amino acids. The germline CDR1 and CDR2 sequences are MDHEN and SYDVKM.

The chain combines TRBV5-4 with TRBJ1-1, with TRBD1 matching over 7 bases. The CDR3 has 13 amino acids. Germline CDR1 reads SGHNT; CDR2 reads YYREEE (reference sequence). V was pared by 0 bases and J by 10 bases, with 6 bases of the junction left unmatched. DNA of the CDR3: TGTGCCAGCAGCTTGGCGACAGGGATAGGAGCTTTCTTT. Translation gives CASSLATGIGAFF.

The chain couples TRBV2 to TRBJ2-3; tentatively, D is TRBD2 (6 bases). CDR1 and CDR2 (germline): SNHLY, FYNNEI. The CDR3 is 15 amino acids. Between the trimmed V and J ends, which lost 4 bases and 2 bases, there was a span of 13 bases. The CDR3 region is CASSVGDLNTDTQYF. Written as DNA, the CDR3 is TGTGCCAGCAGTGTCGGGGACTTGAACACAGATACGCAGTATTTT.

The chain links TRBV5-6 to TRBJ2-7; TRBD2 aligns across 8 bases. Germline V CDR1 and CDR2: SGHDT, YYEEEE. The CDR3 loop spans 15 amino acids. Losses at the gene ends were 4 bases for V and 4 bases for J; bases not matched to a gene: 10. The CDR3 DNA reads TGTGCCAGCAGCCGCGCGGGGACTAGTCTGTACGAGCAGTACTTC. Its translation is CASSRAGTSLYEQYF.

The CDR3 nucleotides read TGTGCCACCAGCAACGACAGGATAAACACTGAAGCTTTCTTT. Encoded protein: CATSNDRINTEAFF. The chain recombines TRBV15 with TRBJ1-1; D possibly corresponds to TRBD1 (6 bases). V was pared by 4 bases and J by 2 bases, with 11 bases between. The CDR3 is 14 amino acids. Germline V lookup: CDR1 LNHNV, CDR2 YYDKDF (reference sequence).

V and J are TRBV10-3 and TRBJ1-4; a weak D match, TRBD1 (6 bases). Germline CDR1 and CDR2: ENHRY and SYGVKD. V was pared by 3 bases and J by 0 bases, with 17 bases between. The CDR3 contains 18 residues. CDR3 sequence reads: CAISDQGGAGTTNEKLFF. DNA of the CDR3: TGTGCCATCAGTGATCAAGGGGGGGCGGGCACAACTAATGAAAAACTGTTTTTT.

The chain recombines TRBV6-6 with TRBJ2-7; 12 positions agree with TRBD2. The CDR3 totals 15 residues. Germline values: CDR1 MNHNY, CDR2 SVGAGI (reference sequence). V gave up 5 bases and J gave up 7 bases; unmatched junction bases: 9. CDR3 DNA: TGTGCCAGCAGTGACAGAGGACTAGCGGGAACTGAGCAGTACTTC. This gives the protein CASSDRGLAGTEQYF.

The chain uses TRBV30 and TRBJ1-3; D ambiguous. Trimming removed 5 bases at V and 8 bases at J, with 19 bases between. The CDR3 length is 14 residues. Germline V gene lookup returns CDR1 GTSNPN and CDR2 SVGIG (reference sequence). In DNA, the CDR3 is TGTGCCTGGGGCCGGGCCCCGCTGGAGGACACCATATATTTT. This gives the protein CAWGRAPLEDTIYF.

This clone was recorded once. The chain couples TRBV5-8 to TRBJ2-3; 12 bases agree with TRBD2. V lost 0 bases, J lost 5 bases, and 7 bases stayed unmatched. CDR3 length: 17 residues. Germline CDR1 SGHTS, CDR2 YDEGEE. The CDR3 coding sequence is TGTGCCAGCAGCTTGGCCACACTAGCGGGGGGTGGAGATACGCAGTATTTT. Its translation: CASSLATLAGGGDTQYF.

V and J are TRBV27 and TRBJ1-6; unclear D gene. Between the trimmed V and J ends, which lost 4 bases and 5 bases, there was a span of 12 bases. The CDR3 contains 15 residues. CDR1 MNHEY and CDR2 SMNVEV come from the germline V gene (reference sequence). Here the CDR3 DNA reads TGTGCCAGCAGTTCCGCGGCAGCTCATAATTCACCCCTCCACTTT. It specifies CASSSAAAHNSPLHF.

The chain is built from TRBV27 and TRBJ2-3; 13 bases line up with TRBD2. Trimming took 5 bases from V and 4 from J; bases not matched to a gene: 9. This CDR3 comprises 17 residues. Germline V gene sequence: CDR1 MNHEY, CDR2 SMNVEV (reference sequence). CDR3 region: CASSPSGTSGMADTQYF. The CDR3 DNA reads as TGTGCCAGCAGTCCCTCCGGGACTAGCGGGATGGCAGATACGCAGTATTTT.

The chain carries TRBV7-9 and TRBJ2-3; the D gene is possibly TRBD1 (5 bases). The CDR3 is 14 amino acids. In germline, CDR1 is SEHNR, CDR2 FQNEAQ (reference sequence). Between the trimmed V and J ends, which lost 1 base and 1 base, there was a span of 6 bases. CDR3 protein: CASSLVRGTDTQYF. The CDR3, as DNA: TGTGCCAGCAGCTTAGTCAGGGGCACAGATACGCAGTATTTT.

In the case of this clone: The junction departs from the called germline gene at one end, perhaps through a read error. Other DNA sequences of this sample code for an identical CDR3. The chain uses TRBV5-4 and TRBJ2-7; 7 bases match TRBD1. Germline-derived CDR1 and CDR2 are SGHNT and YYREEE (reference sequence). CDR3 length equals 16 residues. CDR3 DNA sequence: TGTGCTAGCAGCTTGGCCAGGGGGAAGAGCTCCTACGAGCAGTACTTC. Its protein product is CASSLARGKSSYEQYF.